This section outlines one T cell receptor (beta chain) sequence together with its context. Its cognate antigen is unknown. V dropped 0 bases and J dropped 5; count of bases not matched to a gene: 9. The CDR3 contains 17 residues. From germline, CDR1 is SGDLS and CDR2 YYNGEE. These data come from a study of T cells in Graves' hyperthyroidism and ophthalmopathy. Study findings and constraints: Using 13 V-J features, a model discriminated ophthalmopathy from stable hyperthyroidism. Most thyroid clonotypes that were expanded above 0.001 also turned up in blood.

Amplified regions were TCR beta CDR3 sequences from RNA transcripts. The primer set for the first-round RT-PCR of the TCR CDR3 was HTBI. TCRdb called the multiplex PCR reads again in MiXCR, with one record for every CDR3 protein. The sample records about 530,000 distinct CDR3 sequences, more than 15% being singletons. The sequenced sample was blood. V gene TRBV9 combines with J gene TRBJ2-1; the match to TRBD2 covers 9 bases. This receptor was obtained from a woman aged 18 to 35 with Graves' ophthalmopathy. CDR3 loop: CASSVGGSSGANNEQFF. DNA for the CDR3: TGTGCCAGCAGCGTAGGTGGATCTAGCGGGGCCAACAATGAGCAGTTCTTC. Complete variable domain (other parts from reference TRBV9 and TRBJ2-1): DSGVTQTPKHLITATGQRVTLRCSPRSGDLSVYWYQQSLDQGLQFLIQYYNGEERAKGNILERFSAQQFPDLHSELNLSSLELGDSALYFCASSVGGSSGANNEQFFGPGTRLTVL.